Listed here are 23 T cell receptor beta chains from one sample, sequenced in a study of blood T cell repertoires in COVID-19. Measured with immunoSEQ multiplex PCR; TCRdb has only the in-frame clones, and not every one. This sample yields about 68,000 clones, of which roughly nine tenths are seen a single time; about 7.4% belongs to the top ten. Input material: peripheral blood. The receptors here all came from a man between 45 and 60 years old with active COVID-19.

This clone occurred once. The chain carries TRBV9 and TRBJ1-5; possible D gene TRBD1, 6 bases. From germline, CDR1 is SGDLS and CDR2 YYNGEE. There are 15 residues in the CDR3. Trimming cost V 4 bases and J 5 bases, with 16 bases left between them. The CDR3 sequence: CASSYQGSADQPQHF. The DNA for the CDR3 is TGTGCCAGCAGCTATCAGGGGTCCGCCGATCAGCCCCAGCATTTT.

The rearrangement links TRBV5-5 to TRBJ1-2; D is perhaps TRBD1 (5 bases). CDR1 and CDR2 (germline): SGHKS, YYEKEE (reference sequence). The CDR3 has 16 residues. V lost 0 bases to trimming and J lost 0 bases, with 12 bases between them. CDR3 coding DNA: TGTGCCAGCAGCTTGGCAGGGTACGGAGCTAACTATGGCTACACCTTC. It translates to CASSLAGYGANYGYTF.

This clone showed up just a few times. The V and J genes are TRBV29-1 and TRBJ1-2, with TRBD1 matching over 7 bases. The CDR3 is made up of 14 amino acids. The germline V gene has CDR1 SQVTM and CDR2 ANQGSEA. Trimming at V came to 3 bases and at J to 2 bases, leaving 6 bases not matched to a gene. CDR3 DNA sequence: TGCAGCGTTGATGGGGACAGCAGGAACTATGGCTACACCTTC. Its translation: CSVDGDSRNYGYTF. Full variable domain (outside the CDR3, taken from reference TRBV29-1 and TRBJ1-2): SAVISQKPSRDICQRGTSLTIQCQVDSQVTMMFWYRQQPGQSLTLIATANQGSEATYESGFVIDKFPISRPNLTFSTLTVSNMSPEDSSIYLCSVDGDSRNYGYTFGSGTRLTVV.

This chain connects TRBV4-3 to TRBJ1-2; the D is unclear. This CDR3 has 13 amino acids. CDR1 LGHNA and CDR2 YSLEER come from the germline V gene. Trimming left V 0 bases short and J 4 bases short, with 6 bases between. CDR3 protein: CASSQDRSYGYTF. The CDR3 coding sequence is TGCGCCAGCAGCCAAGATAGAAGCTATGGCTACACCTTC.

The V call is TRBV19, the J call TRBJ1-1, with a weak D call TRBD1 (6 bases). This CDR3 is 16 amino acids long. The V end lost 5 bases, the J end lost 0 bases, and 16 bases lay between the germline ends. Germline V gene lookup returns CDR1 LNHDA and CDR2 SQIVND (reference sequence). The DNA of the CDR3 is TGTGCCAGTAGTCCCCAAGGGGGAACGATGAACACTGAAGCTTTCTTT. Its translation: CASSPQGGTMNTEAFF. Using reference TRBV19 and TRBJ1-1 for the parts outside the CDR3, the full variable domain is DGGITQSPKYLFRKEGQNVTLSCEQNLNHDAMYWYRQDPGQGLRLIYYSQIVNDFQKGDIAEGYSVSREKKESFPLTVTSAQKNPTAFYLCASSPQGGTMNTEAFFGQGTRLTVV.

V is TRBV28 and J is TRBJ2-7, with 7 bases identical to TRBD1. J was trimmed by 4 bases and V by 3 bases; bases with no gene match: 9. Looked up from germline, CDR1 is MDHEN and CDR2 is SYDVKM. The CDR3 sequence is 15 residues long. Written as DNA, the CDR3 is TGTGCCAGCAGTTTTATTTGGGGACAGACTTACGAGCAGTACTTC. Protein sequence: CASSFIWGQTYEQYF. Drawing the rest from reference TRBV28 and TRBJ2-7, the complete variable domain is DVKVTQSSRYLVKRTGEKVFLECVQDMDHENMFWYRQDPGLGLRLIYFSYDVKMKEKGDIPEGYSVSREKKERFSLILESASTNQTSMYLCASSFIWGQTYEQYFGPGTRLTVT.

V is TRBV6-6 and J is TRBJ1-5, with TRBD1 matching over 7 bases. Trimming removed 7 bases from V and 6 bases from J; junction bases left unmatched: 6. CDR1 and CDR2 from the germline V gene are MNHNY and SVGAGI (reference sequence). The CDR3 extends over 13 amino acids. CDR3 region: CASTQTGTQPQHF. CDR3 coding DNA: TGTGCCAGCACCCAGACAGGGACTCAGCCCCAGCATTTT.

The J gene is TRBJ2-7, the V gene TRBV4-1; 9 bases align to TRBD2. The V gene's germline CDR1 is MGHRA and CDR2 YSYEKL. CDR3 length: 16 residues. The ends lost 0 bases at V and 4 bases at J; junction bases unmatched: 7. The CDR3, as DNA: TGCGCCAGCAGCCAAGACCCTAGCGGGGCTAGGTACGAGCAGTACTTC. Protein: CASSQDPSGARYEQYF.

The V gene is TRBV14, the J gene TRBJ2-7; a possible D gene is TRBD1 (5 bases). In germline, CDR1 is SGHDN, CDR2 FVKESK. Trimming pared 1 base from V and 3 bases from J, leaving 10 bases between. The CDR3 consists of 14 residues. The CDR3 region is CASSQVQGFYEQYF. CDR3 coding DNA: TGTGCCAGCAGCCAAGTCCAGGGTTTCTACGAGCAGTACTTC.

The V gene is TRBV13, the J gene TRBJ2-1, with 7 bases identical to TRBD2. CDR3 size: 13 residues. The junction had 3 bases not matched to a gene; V was cut back by 0 bases and J by 10 bases. The V gene's germline CDR1 is PRHDT and CDR2 FYEKMQ (reference sequence). The CDR3 region has the DNA TGTGCCAGCAGCTTAGGGCAGCGGGGAGAGCAGTTCTTC. This encodes CASSLGQRGEQFF.

The chain has TRBV3-1 (or the pseudogene TRBV3-2) and TRBJ2-7; D may be TRBD2 (5 bases). V lost 3 bases to trimming and J lost 0 bases, with 15 bases between them. CDR1 LGHDT and CDR2 YNNKEL come from the germline V gene (reference sequence). The CDR3 is 16 residues long. This CDR3 reads CASSHRLLAGSYEQYF. The CDR3 region has the DNA TGTGCCAGCAGCCATCGACTGCTAGCTGGCTCCTACGAGCAGTACTTC.

The gene calls are TRBV10-3 and TRBJ2-2; 8 nucleotides line up with TRBD1. The CDR3 totals 13 residues. The V gene's germline CDR1 is ENHRY and CDR2 SYGVKD. The junction had 5 bases not matched to a gene; V was cut back by 10 bases and J by 4 bases. CDR3: CATRTGSTGELFF. DNA of the CDR3: TGTGCCACCCGGACAGGGTCCACCGGGGAGCTGTTTTTT.

The chain has TRBV5-1 and TRBJ2-5; 9 positions match TRBD2. Germline CDR1 reads SGHRS; CDR2 reads YFSETQ. CDR3 length: 14 residues. J was trimmed by 6 bases and V by 4 bases; bases with no gene match: 7. The CDR3 here is CASSPGTSLKTQYF. The DNA for the CDR3 is TGCGCCAGCAGCCCAGGGACTAGCTTAAAGACCCAGTACTTC.

The CDR3 here is CASSPSPLGQGVSTEAFF. CDR3 nucleotides: TGCGCCAGCAGCCCCTCGCCCTTGGGACAGGGGGTATCCACTGAAGCTTTCTTT. The chain employs TRBV5-1 and TRBJ1-1, with 11 bases lining up with TRBD1. Unmatched junction bases numbered 15, after V lost 4 bases and J lost 4 bases. Looked up from germline, CDR1 is SGHRS and CDR2 is YFSETQ. CDR3 length: 18 amino acids.

This clone was seen only once. V gene TRBV3-1 (or the pseudogene TRBV3-2) combines with J gene TRBJ2-2; D might be TRBD2 (6 bases). The V gene lost 4 bases and the J gene lost 1 base, with 10 bases spanning the gap. Germline V gene lookup returns CDR1 LGHDT and CDR2 YNNKEL (reference sequence). The CDR3 consists of 15 residues. This chain's CDR3 is CASSPDGGNTGELFF. For the CDR3, the DNA is TGTGCCAGCAGCCCGGACGGGGGGAACACCGGGGAGCTGTTTTTT.

The gene calls are TRBV20-1 and TRBJ2-1; D unresolved. Germline V CDR1 and CDR2: DFQATT, SNEGSKA (reference sequence). Trimming took off 5 bases at V and 15 bases at J, with 11 bases between the two ends. The CDR3 runs to 9 residues. The CDR3 coding sequence is TGCAGTGCTGCTCCTAGATTGTTCTTC. This codes for CSAAPRLFF.

The chain joins TRBV4-3 to TRBJ2-1, with D possibly TRBD1 on 5 matching bases. The germline V gene encodes CDR1 LGHNA and CDR2 YSLEER. The V end lost 0 bases, the J end lost 9 bases, and 15 bases lay between the germline ends. The CDR3 contains 15 residues. The CDR3 loop reads CASSQDRYRMGEQFF. DNA of the CDR3: TGCGCCAGCAGCCAAGATCGTTACAGGATGGGTGAGCAGTTCTTC.

The chain uses TRBV5-1 and TRBJ2-7; D not certain. Germline V gene data show CDR1 as SGHRS and CDR2 as YFSETQ. The CDR3 contains 13 residues. Trimming shortened V by 5 bases and J by 2 bases, and 11 bases separated the two germline ends. CDR3 nucleotides: TGCGCCAGCAGTCGTGACACCACCTACGAGCAGTACTTC. Translating gives CASSRDTTYEQYF.

The chain joins TRBV18 to TRBJ2-1; the match to TRBD1 covers 7 bases. The V segment lost 3 bases and the J segment 10 bases; nucleotides outside the gene matches: 9. The CDR3 contains 14 residues. The germline gives CDR1 KGHSH, CDR2 LQKENI. The CDR3 loop is CASSPPTGSGEQFF. For the CDR3, the DNA is TGTGCCAGCTCACCTCCGACAGGGTCCGGCGAGCAGTTCTTC.

The gene calls are TRBV7-9 and TRBJ1-5; 7 nucleotides agree with TRBD1. Per the germline V gene, CDR1 is SEHNR and CDR2 is FQNEAQ (reference sequence). V gave up 5 bases and J gave up 7 bases; unmatched junction bases: 5. The CDR3 has 13 amino acids. The CDR3 coding sequence is TGTGCCAGCAGCCAAACAGGGGTACAGCCCCAGCATTTT. Translation: CASSQTGVQPQHF.

The rearrangement joins TRBV5-4 to TRBJ2-2; D perhaps matches TRBD1 (6 bases). Trimming stripped 0 bases from V and 4 bases from J, with 7 bases between. CDR3 length: 14 amino acids. Germline V gene data show CDR1 as SGHNT and CDR2 as YYREEE (reference sequence). CDR3 nucleotides: TGTGCCAGCAGCTTGGACAGGGCCACCGGGGAGCTGTTTTTT. It codes for CASSLDRATGELFF.

This chain connects TRBV27 to TRBJ1-1; a possible D gene is TRBD1 (5 bases). The germline V and J ends were trimmed by 3 bases and 7 bases, with 12 bases remaining between them. Germline assignment: CDR1 MNHEY and CDR2 SMNVEV (reference sequence). This CDR3 contains 13 residues. Written as DNA, the CDR3 is TGTGCCAGCAGTTTTTTGGGGGGGAATGAAGCTTTCTTT. Its translation is CASSFLGGNEAFF.

This chain connects TRBV19 to TRBJ1-1, with D perhaps TRBD1 (5 bases). The germline CDR1 and CDR2 sequences are LNHDA and SQIVND (reference sequence). Trimming took 6 bases from V and 5 from J, leaving 13 bases between them. The CDR3 extends over 13 amino acids. The CDR3 spells CASSGGGWTEAFF. Written as DNA, the CDR3 is TGTGCCAGTAGCGGGGGGGGATGGACTGAAGCTTTCTTT. The variable domain in full, completed from reference TRBV19 and TRBJ1-1, reads DGGITQSPKYLFRKEGQNVTLSCEQNLNHDAMYWYRQDPGQGLRLIYYSQIVNDFQKGDIAEGYSVSREKKESFPLTVTSAQKNPTAFYLCASSGGGWTEAFFGQGTRLTVV.